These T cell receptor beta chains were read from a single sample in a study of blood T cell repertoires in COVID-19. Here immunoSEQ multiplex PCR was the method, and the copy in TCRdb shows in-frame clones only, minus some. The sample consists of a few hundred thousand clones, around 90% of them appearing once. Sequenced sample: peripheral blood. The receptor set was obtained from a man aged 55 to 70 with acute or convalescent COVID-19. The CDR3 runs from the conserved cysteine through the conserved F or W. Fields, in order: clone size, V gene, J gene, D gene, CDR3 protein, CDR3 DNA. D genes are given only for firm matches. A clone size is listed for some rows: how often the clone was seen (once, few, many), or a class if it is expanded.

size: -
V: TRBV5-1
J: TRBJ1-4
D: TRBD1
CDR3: CASSQDRGRGEKLFF
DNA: TGCGCCAGCAGCCAGGACAGGGGGCGGGGTGAAAAACTGTTTTTT

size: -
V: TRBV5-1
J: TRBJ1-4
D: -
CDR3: CASAPGDPTNEKLFF
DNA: TGCGCCAGCGCGCCAGGGGACCCAACTAATGAAAAACTGTTTTTT

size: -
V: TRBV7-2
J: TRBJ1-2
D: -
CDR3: CASSLVPGMTNYGYTF
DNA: TGTGCCAGCAGCTTAGTTCCGGGGATGACTAACTATGGCTACACCTTC

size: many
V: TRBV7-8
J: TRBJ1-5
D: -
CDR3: CASSPRGAPGQPQHF
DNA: TGTGCCAGCAGCCCCCGCGGGGCGCCGGGACAGCCCCAGCATTTT

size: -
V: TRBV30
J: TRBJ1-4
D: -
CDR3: CAWSVGGTGEKLFF
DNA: TGTGCCTGGAGTGTAGGTGGCACAGGGGAAAAACTGTTTTTT

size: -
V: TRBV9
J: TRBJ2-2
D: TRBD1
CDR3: CASSAGTGRTGELFF
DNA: TGTGCCAGCAGCGCGGGGACAGGGAGGACCGGGGAGCTGTTTTTT

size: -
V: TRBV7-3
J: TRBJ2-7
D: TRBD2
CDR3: CASGDYYEQYF
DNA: TGTGCCAGCGGGGACTACTACGAGCAGTACTTC

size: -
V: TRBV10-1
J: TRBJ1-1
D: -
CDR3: CASSGQENTEAFF
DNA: TGCGCCAGCAGTGGTCAGGAAAACACTGAAGCTTTCTTT

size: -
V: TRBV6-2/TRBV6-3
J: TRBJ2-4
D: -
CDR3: CASSYAGNIQYF
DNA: TGTGCCAGCAGTTACGCGGGGAACATTCAGTACTTC

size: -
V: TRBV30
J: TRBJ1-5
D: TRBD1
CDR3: CALTDRTGNVGQPQHF
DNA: TGTGCCTTGACAGACCGGACAGGTAACGTGGGTCAGCCCCAGCATTTT

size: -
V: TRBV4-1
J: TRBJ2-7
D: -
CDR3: CASSREGRVGEQYF
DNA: TGCGCCAGCAGCCGCGAGGGCCGGGTGGGGGAGCAGTACTTC

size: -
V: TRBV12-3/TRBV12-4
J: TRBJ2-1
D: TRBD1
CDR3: CASSSHGTGREFF
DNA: TGTGCCAGCAGTTCACACGGGACAGGGAGGGAGTTCTTC

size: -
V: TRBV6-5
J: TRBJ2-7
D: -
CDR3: CASSLEGGASHEQYF
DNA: TGTGCCAGCAGCCTCGAGGGGGGGGCCAGCCACGAGCAGTACTTC

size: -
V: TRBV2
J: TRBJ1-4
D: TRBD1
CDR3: CASSTRTGAEEKLFF
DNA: TGTGCCAGCAGTACCAGGACAGGGGCGGAGGAAAAACTGTTTTTT

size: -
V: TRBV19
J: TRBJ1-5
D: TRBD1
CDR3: CASSMSGQGNQPQHF
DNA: TGTGCCAGTAGTATGTCGGGACAGGGAAATCAGCCCCAGCATTTT

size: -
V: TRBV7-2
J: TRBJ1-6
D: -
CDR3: CASSLGSFYNSPLHF
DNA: TGTGCCAGCAGCTTAGGGAGTTTTTATAATTCACCCCTCCACTTT

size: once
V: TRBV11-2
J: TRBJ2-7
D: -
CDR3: CASSLQGTLREQYF
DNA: TGTGCCAGCAGCTTACAGGGTACCCTACGAGAGCAGTACTTC

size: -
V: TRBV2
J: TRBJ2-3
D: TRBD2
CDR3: CASSEGTSGGVTQYF
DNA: TGTGCCAGCAGTGAGGGGACTAGCGGGGGTGTTACGCAGTATTTT

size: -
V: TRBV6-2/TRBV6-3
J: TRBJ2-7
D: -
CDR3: CASSYLTYEQYF
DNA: TGTGCCAGCAGTTACTTAACCTACGAGCAGTACTTC

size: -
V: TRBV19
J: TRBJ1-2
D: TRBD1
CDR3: CASFSAGGTSGYTF
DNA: TGTGCCAGTTTCTCGGCAGGGGGAACGAGTGGCTACACCTTC

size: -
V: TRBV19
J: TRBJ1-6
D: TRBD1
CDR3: CASSSWTGNNSPLHF
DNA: TGTGCCAGTAGTTCCTGGACAGGGAACAATTCACCCCTCCACTTT

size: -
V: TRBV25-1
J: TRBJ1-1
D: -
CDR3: CASSEGPAGGQPTEAFF
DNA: TGTGCCAGCAGTGAAGGGCCCGCGGGGGGGCAACCCACTGAAGCTTTCTTT

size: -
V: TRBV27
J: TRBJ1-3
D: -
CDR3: CASSFSVPGNGNTIYF
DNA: TGTGCCAGCAGTTTTAGTGTCCCAGGGAACGGAAACACCATATATTTT

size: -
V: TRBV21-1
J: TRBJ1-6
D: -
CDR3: CASSNEGGSYNSPLHF
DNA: TGTGCCAGCAGCAATGAAGGGGGCTCCTATAATTCACCCCTCCACTTT

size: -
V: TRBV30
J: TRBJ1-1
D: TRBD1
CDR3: CAWNRGVGYTEAFF
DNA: TGTGCCTGGAACAGGGGAGTGGGGTACACTGAAGCTTTCTTT

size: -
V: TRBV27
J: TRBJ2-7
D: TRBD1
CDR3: CASSGRTGVRGSYEQYF
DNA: TGTGCCAGCAGTGGTCGTACAGGGGTCCGGGGATCCTACGAGCAGTACTTC

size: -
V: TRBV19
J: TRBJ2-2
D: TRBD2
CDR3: CASSMTGGTGELFF
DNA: TGTGCCAGTAGTATGACGGGGGGCACCGGGGAGCTGTTTTTT

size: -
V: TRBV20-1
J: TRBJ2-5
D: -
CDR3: CSARSGETQYF
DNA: TGCAGTGCTAGGTCCGGAGAGACCCAGTACTTC

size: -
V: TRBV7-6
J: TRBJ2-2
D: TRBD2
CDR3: CASTRTSGGTNTGELFF
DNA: TGTGCCAGCACCCGGACTAGCGGGGGGACGAACACCGGGGAGCTGTTTTTT

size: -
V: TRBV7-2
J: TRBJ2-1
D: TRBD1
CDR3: CASSLEGTGLSYNEQFF
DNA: TGTGCCAGCAGCTTAGAAGGGACAGGGTTGTCCTACAATGAGCAGTTCTTC

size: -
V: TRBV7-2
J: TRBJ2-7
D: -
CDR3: CASSLALANYEQYF
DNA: TGTGCCAGCAGCTTAGCTCTAGCGAACTACGAGCAGTACTTC

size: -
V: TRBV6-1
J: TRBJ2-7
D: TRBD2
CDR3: CASSEGTSGGAYEQYF
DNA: TGTGCCAGCAGTGAAGGGACTAGCGGGGGGGCGTACGAGCAGTACTTC

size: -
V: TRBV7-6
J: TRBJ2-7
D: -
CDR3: CASSQEGGKTYEQYF
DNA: TGTGCCAGCAGCCAAGAGGGGGGGAAAACCTACGAGCAGTACTTC

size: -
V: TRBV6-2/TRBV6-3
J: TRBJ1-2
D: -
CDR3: CASSDPSKGANYGYTF
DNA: TGTGCCAGCAGTGACCCTTCTAAGGGGGCTAACTATGGCTACACCTTC

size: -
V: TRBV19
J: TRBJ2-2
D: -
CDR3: CASNPRGGNTGELFF
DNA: TGTGCCAGTAACCCTCGAGGGGGGAACACCGGGGAGCTGTTTTTT

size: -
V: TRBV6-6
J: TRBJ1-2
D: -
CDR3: CASREGINRGGYTF
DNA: TGTGCCAGCAGGGAGGGGATCAACCGGGGAGGCTACACCTTC

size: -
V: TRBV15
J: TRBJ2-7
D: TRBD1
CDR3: CATSRVSGQGSYEQYF
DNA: TGTGCCACCAGCAGAGTCTCGGGACAGGGCTCCTACGAGCAGTACTTC

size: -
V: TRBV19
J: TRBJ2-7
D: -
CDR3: CASSPQGTSSYEQYF
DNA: TGTGCCAGTAGCCCACAGGGGACTAGCTCCTACGAGCAGTACTTC

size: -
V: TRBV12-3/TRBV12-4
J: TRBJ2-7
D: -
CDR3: CASRGGQSYEQYF
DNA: TGTGCCAGCAGGGGGGGGCAGAGCTACGAGCAGTACTTC

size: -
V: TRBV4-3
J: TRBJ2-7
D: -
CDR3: CASSQAGTYEQYF
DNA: TGCGCCAGCAGCCAAGCGGGTACCTACGAGCAGTACTTC

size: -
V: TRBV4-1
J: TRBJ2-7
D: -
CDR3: CASSQVGGLEQYF
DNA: TGCGCCAGCAGCCAGGTGGGGGGGCTCGAGCAGTACTTC

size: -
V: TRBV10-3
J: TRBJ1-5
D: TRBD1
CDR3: CAISPGGKLQPQHF
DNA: TGTGCCATCAGTCCAGGGGGGAAACTTCAGCCCCAGCATTTT

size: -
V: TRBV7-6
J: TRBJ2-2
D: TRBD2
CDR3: CASSTLAGGPSGELFF
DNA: TGTGCCAGCAGCACTTTAGCGGGGGGGCCATCCGGGGAGCTGTTTTTT

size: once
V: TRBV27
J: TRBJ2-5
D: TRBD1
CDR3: CASSSGTGKRTQYF
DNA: TGTGCCAGCAGTTCCGGGACAGGGAAGAGGACCCAGTACTTC

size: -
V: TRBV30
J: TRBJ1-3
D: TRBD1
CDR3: CAWRGTGGLGNTIYF
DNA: TGTGCCTGGAGAGGGACAGGGGGCCTCGGAAACACCATATATTTT